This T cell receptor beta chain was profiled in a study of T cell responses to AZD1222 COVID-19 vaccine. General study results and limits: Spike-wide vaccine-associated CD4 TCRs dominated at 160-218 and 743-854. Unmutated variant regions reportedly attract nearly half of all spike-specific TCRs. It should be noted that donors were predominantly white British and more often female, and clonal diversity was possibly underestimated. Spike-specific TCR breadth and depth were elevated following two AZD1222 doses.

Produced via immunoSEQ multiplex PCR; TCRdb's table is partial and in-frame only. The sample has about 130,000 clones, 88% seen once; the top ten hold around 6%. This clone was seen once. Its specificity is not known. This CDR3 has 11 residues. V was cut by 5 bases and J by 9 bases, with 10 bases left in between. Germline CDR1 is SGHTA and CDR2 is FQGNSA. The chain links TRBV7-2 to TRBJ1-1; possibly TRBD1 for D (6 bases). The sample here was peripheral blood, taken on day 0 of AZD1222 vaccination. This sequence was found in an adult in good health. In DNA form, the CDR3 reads TGTGCCAGCAGCACAGGGAACCAAGCTTTCTTT. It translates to CASSTGNQAFF.